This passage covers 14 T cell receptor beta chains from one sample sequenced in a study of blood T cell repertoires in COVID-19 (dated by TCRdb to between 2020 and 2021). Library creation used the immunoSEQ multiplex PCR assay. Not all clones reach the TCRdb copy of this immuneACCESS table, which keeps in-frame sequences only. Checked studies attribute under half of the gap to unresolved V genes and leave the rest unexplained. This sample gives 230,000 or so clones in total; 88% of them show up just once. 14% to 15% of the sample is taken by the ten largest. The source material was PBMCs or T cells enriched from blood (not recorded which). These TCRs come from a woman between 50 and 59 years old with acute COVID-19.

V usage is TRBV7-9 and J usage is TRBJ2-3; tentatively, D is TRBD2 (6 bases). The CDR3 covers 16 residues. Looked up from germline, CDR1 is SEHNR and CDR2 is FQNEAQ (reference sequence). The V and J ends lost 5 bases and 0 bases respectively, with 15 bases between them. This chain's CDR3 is CASSGGAEYSTDTQYF. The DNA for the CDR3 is TGTGCCAGCAGCGGCGGGGCAGAGTATAGCACAGATACGCAGTATTTT.

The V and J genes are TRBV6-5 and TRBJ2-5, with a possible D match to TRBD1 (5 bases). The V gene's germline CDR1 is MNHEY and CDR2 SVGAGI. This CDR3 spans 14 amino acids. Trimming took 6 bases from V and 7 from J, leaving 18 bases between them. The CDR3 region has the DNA TGTGCCAGCAGCTCCGGACAAAACGTAGGGACCCAGTACTTC. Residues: CASSSGQNVGTQYF.

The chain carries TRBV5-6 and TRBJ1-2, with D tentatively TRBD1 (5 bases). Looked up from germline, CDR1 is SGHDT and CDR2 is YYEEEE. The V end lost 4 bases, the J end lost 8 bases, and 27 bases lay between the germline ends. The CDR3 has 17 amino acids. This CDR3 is CASSARGWNIPSWGYTF. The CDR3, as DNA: TGTGCCAGCAGCGCCCGGGGGTGGAACATTCCCTCTTGGGGCTACACCTTC.

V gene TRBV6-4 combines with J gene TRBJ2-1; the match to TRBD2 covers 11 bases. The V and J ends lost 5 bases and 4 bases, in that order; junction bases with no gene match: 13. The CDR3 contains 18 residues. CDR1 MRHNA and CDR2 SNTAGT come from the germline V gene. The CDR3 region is CASSYGGTSGGGYNEQFF. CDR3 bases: TGTGCCAGCAGTTACGGGGGGACTAGCGGAGGCGGGTACAATGAGCAGTTCTTC.

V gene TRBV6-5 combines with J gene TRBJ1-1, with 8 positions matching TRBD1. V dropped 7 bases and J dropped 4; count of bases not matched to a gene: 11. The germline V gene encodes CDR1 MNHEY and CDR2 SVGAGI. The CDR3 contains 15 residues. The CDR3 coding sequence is TGTGCCAGCAATAACAGGGGGGCAAAGGGCACTGAAGCTTTCTTT. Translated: CASNNRGAKGTEAFF.

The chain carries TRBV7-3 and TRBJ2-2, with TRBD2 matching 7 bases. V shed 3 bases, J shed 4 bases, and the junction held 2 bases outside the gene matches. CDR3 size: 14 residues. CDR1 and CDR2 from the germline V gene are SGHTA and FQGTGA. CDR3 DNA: TGTGCCAGCAGCTTGGCTAGCGGCACCGGGGAGCTGTTTTTT. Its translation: CASSLASGTGELFF.

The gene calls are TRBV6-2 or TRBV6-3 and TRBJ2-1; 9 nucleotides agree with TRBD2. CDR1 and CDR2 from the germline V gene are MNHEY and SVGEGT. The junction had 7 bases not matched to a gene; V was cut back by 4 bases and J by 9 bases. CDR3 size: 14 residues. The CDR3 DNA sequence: TGTGCCAGCAGTTCCGAGCGGGAGGAGGTTGAGCAGTTCTTC. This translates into CASSSEREEVEQFF.

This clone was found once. In DNA form, the CDR3 reads TGCGCCAGCAACGACAGGGGGAAAAATGAGCAGTTCTTC. Protein sequence: CASNDRGKNEQFF. V and J are TRBV5-1 and TRBJ2-1, with 9 bases matching TRBD1. The CDR3 has 13 amino acids. Germline CDR1 and CDR2: SGHRS and YFSETQ. The J segment lost 7 bases and the V segment lost 6 bases, leaving 5 bases of the junction unmatched.

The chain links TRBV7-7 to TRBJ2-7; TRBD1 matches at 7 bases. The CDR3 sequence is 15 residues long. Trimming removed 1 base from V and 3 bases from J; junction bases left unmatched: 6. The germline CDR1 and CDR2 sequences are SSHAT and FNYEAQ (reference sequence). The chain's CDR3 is CASSLVQGTYYEQYF. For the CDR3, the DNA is TGTGCCAGCAGCTTAGTACAGGGGACATACTACGAGCAGTACTTC.

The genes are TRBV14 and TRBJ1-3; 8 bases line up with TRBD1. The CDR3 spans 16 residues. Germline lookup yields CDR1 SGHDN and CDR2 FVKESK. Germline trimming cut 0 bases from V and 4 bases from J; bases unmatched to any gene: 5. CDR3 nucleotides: TGTGCCAGCAGCCAAGATCAGGGGGCGGGAGGAAACACCATATATTTT. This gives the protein CASSQDQGAGGNTIYF.

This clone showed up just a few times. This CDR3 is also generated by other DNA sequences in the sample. The CDR3 loop is CAWTSGTYEQYF. The CDR3 nucleotides are TGTGCCTGGACTAGCGGGACCTACGAGCAGTACTTC. The chain carries TRBV30 and TRBJ2-7; 9 bases fit TRBD2. CDR1 is GTSNPN, CDR2 SVGIG, per germline (reference sequence). J was trimmed by 2 bases and V by 4 bases; bases with no gene match: 0. There are 12 residues in the CDR3.

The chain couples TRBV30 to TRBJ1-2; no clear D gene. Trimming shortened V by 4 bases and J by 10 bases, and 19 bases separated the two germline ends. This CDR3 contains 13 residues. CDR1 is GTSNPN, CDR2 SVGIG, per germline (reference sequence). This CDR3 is CAWTSASLTFYTF. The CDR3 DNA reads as TGTGCCTGGACGTCAGCTTCTCTGACATTCTACACCTTC. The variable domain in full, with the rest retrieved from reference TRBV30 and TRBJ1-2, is SQTIHQWPATLVQPVGSPLSLECTVEGTSNPNLYWYRQAAGRGLQLLFYSVGIGQISSEVPQNLSASRPQDRQFILSSKKLLLSDSGFYLCAWTSASLTFYTFGSGTRLTVV.

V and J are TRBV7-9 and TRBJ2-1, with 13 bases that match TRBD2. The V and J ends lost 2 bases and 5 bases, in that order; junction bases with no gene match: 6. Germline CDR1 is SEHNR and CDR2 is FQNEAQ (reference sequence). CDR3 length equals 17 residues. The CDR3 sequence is CASSLITGTSGNNEQFF. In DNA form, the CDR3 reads TGTGCCAGCAGCTTAATCACCGGGACTAGCGGGAACAATGAGCAGTTCTTC.

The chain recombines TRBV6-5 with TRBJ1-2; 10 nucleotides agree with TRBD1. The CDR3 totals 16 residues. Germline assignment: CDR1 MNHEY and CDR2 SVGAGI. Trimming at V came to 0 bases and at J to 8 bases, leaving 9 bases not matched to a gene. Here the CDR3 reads CASSYSATGGGSGYTF. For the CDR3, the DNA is TGTGCCAGCAGTTACTCGGCGACAGGGGGCGGATCGGGCTACACCTTC.